The rows below give T cell receptor beta chains drawn from one sample of a study of naive and memory T cell subsets. TCRdb fed the 5' RACE reads into MiXCR, producing one record per CDR3 protein. Of 55,000 to 70,000 distinct CDR3 sequences in the sample, around 7.3% were seen once. Every receptor here comes from a male donor in good health. Each CDR3 is given with its conserved first and last residue. D genes are given only for firm matches. Not all rows give a size; the values are once, few, many and, for expanded clones, a class.

d_call: -; clone_size: many; j_call: TRBJ2-5; v_call: TRBV6-6; cdr3_aa: CAANREGETQYF; cdr3_nt: TGTGCCGCGAACAGGGAAGGAGAGACCCAGTACTTC
d_call: -; clone_size: -; j_call: TRBJ1-5; v_call: TRBV11-3; cdr3_aa: CAYGKRLRQPQHF; cdr3_nt: TGTGCCTATGGCAAAAGGTTGAGGCAGCCCCAGCATTTT
d_call: TRBD1; clone_size: -; j_call: TRBJ1-6; v_call: TRBV20-1; cdr3_aa: CSATKTGPGSPLHF; cdr3_nt: TGCAGTGCTACAAAGACAGGGCCTGGTTCACCCCTCCACTTT
d_call: -; clone_size: -; j_call: TRBJ1-5; v_call: TRBV2; cdr3_aa: CASTSDDSNQPQHF; cdr3_nt: TGTGCCAGCACTTCGGACGATAGCAATCAGCCCCAGCATTTT
d_call: -; clone_size: -; j_call: TRBJ2-1; v_call: TRBV27; cdr3_aa: CASSLLTAKVDNEQFF; cdr3_nt: TGTGCCAGCAGTTTATTGACAGCGAAGGTCGACAATGAGCAGTTCTTC
d_call: -; clone_size: many; j_call: TRBJ2-4; v_call: TRBV6-5; cdr3_aa: CASSPTGTQKKLAKNIQYF; cdr3_nt: TGTGCCAGCAGTCCAACTGGCACGCAGAAGAAACTAGCCAAAAACATTCAGTACTTC
d_call: -; clone_size: many; j_call: TRBJ1-1; v_call: TRBV7-8; cdr3_aa: CASSFGRRGTEAFF; cdr3_nt: TGTGCCAGCAGCTTTGGCAGGAGGGGCACTGAAGCTTTCTTT
d_call: TRBD2; clone_size: many; j_call: TRBJ2-1; v_call: TRBV29-1; cdr3_aa: CSVEVGTSGGGVYNEQFF; cdr3_nt: TGCAGCGTTGAAGTTGGGACTAGCGGGGGGGGTGTTTACAATGAGCAGTTCTTC
d_call: -; clone_size: -; j_call: TRBJ1-5; v_call: TRBV11-2; cdr3_aa: CASSAGWGSDSNQPQHF; cdr3_nt: TGTGCCAGCAGCGCAGGGTGGGGGTCGGATAGCAATCAGCCCCAGCATTTT
d_call: TRBD2; clone_size: -; j_call: TRBJ2-1; v_call: TRBV6-2/TRBV6-3; cdr3_aa: CASSSGRWNEQFF; cdr3_nt: TGTGCCAGCAGTAGCGGGAGATGGAATGAGCAGTTCTTC
d_call: TRBD2; clone_size: many; j_call: TRBJ2-1; v_call: TRBV14; cdr3_aa: CASSQERQRGGFEQFF; cdr3_nt: TGTGCCAGCAGCCAAGAACGGCAGCGGGGGGGCTTTGAGCAGTTCTTC
d_call: -; clone_size: -; j_call: TRBJ2-4; v_call: TRBV9; cdr3_aa: CASSVGVGGNIQYF; cdr3_nt: TGTGCCAGCAGCGTAGGGGTAGGGGGGAACATTCAGTACTTC
d_call: -; clone_size: medium-sized; j_call: TRBJ2-7; v_call: TRBV7-9; cdr3_aa: CASSLVTGGAYEQYF; cdr3_nt: TGTGCCAGCAGCTTAGTCACAGGAGGGGCTTACGAGCAGTACTTC
d_call: -; clone_size: many; j_call: TRBJ2-3; v_call: TRBV5-1; cdr3_aa: CASTPKPDTDTQYF; cdr3_nt: TGCGCCAGCACCCCCAAGCCCGACACAGATACGCAGTATTTT
d_call: -; clone_size: -; j_call: TRBJ1-6; v_call: TRBV5-6; cdr3_aa: CASSSLDPNSPLHF; cdr3_nt: TGTGCCAGCAGCTCCCTCGATCCGAATTCACCCCTCCACTTT
d_call: -; clone_size: many; j_call: TRBJ2-2; v_call: TRBV14; cdr3_aa: CASSQDLHYATGELFF; cdr3_nt: TGTGCCAGCAGCCAAGATCTACATTATGCCACCGGGGAGCTGTTTTTT
d_call: -; clone_size: many; j_call: TRBJ2-3; v_call: TRBV20-1; cdr3_aa: CSASASGGGAPTDTQYF; cdr3_nt: TGCAGTGCTAGTGCCTCGGGCGGGGGCGCCCCCACAGATACGCAGTATTTT
d_call: -; clone_size: many; j_call: TRBJ2-5; v_call: TRBV12-3/TRBV12-4; cdr3_aa: CASSLNAARETQYF; cdr3_nt: TGTGCCAGCAGTTTAAATGCGGCCAGAGAGACCCAGTACTTC
d_call: -; clone_size: few; j_call: TRBJ1-2; v_call: TRBV19; cdr3_aa: CASRTGSGGYTF; cdr3_nt: TGTGCCAGCCGTACAGGGAGCGGCGGCTACACCTTC
d_call: -; clone_size: few; j_call: TRBJ1-2; v_call: TRBV12-5; cdr3_aa: CASALDSQGYTF; cdr3_nt: TGTGCTAGTGCCCTGGACAGCCAGGGCTACACCTTC
d_call: TRBD2; clone_size: many; j_call: TRBJ2-5; v_call: TRBV11-2; cdr3_aa: CASSHRSFYEREEVWETQYF; cdr3_nt: TGTGCCAGCAGCCACCGGTCCTTCTACGAGCGGGAGGAGGTTTGGGAGACCCAGTACTTC
d_call: TRBD2; clone_size: many; j_call: TRBJ2-7; v_call: TRBV3-1; cdr3_aa: CASSQGTSSSYEQYF; cdr3_nt: TGTGCCAGCAGCCAAGGGACTAGCAGCTCCTACGAGCAGTACTTC